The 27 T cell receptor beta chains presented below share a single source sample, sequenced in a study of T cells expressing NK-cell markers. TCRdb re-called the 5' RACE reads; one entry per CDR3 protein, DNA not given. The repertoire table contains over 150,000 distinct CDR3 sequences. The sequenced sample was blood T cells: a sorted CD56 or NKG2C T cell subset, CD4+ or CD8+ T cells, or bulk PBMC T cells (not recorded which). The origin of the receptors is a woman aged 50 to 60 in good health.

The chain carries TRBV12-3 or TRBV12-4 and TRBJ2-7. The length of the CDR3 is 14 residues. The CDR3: CASSLAGAFYEQYF.

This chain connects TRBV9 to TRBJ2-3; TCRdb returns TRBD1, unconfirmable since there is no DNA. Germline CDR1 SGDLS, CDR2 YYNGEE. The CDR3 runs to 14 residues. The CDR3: CASSGGGEVDTQYF. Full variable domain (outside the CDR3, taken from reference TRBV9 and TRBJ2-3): DSGVTQTPKHLITATGQRVTLRCSPRSGDLSVYWYQQSLDQGLQFLIQYYNGEERAKGNILERFSAQQFPDLHSELNLSSLELGDSALYFCASSGGGEVDTQYFGPGTRLTVL.

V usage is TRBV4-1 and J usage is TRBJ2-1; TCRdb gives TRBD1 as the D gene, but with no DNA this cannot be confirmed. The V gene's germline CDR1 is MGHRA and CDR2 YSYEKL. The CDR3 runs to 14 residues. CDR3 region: CASSQHGNYNEQFF.

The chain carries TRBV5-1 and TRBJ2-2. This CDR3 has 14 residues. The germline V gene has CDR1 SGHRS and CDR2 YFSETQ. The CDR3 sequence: CASSNSANTGELFF.

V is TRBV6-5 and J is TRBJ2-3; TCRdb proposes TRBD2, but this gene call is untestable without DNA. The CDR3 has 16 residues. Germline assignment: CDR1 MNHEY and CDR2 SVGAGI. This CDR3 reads CASSYGGESGPDTQYF.

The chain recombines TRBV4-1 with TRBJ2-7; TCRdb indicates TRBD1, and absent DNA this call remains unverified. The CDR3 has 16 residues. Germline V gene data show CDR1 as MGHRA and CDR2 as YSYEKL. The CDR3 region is CASSQLPGQGAHEQYF.

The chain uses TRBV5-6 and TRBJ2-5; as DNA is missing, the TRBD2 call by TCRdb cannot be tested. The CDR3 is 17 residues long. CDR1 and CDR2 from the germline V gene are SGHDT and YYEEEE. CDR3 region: CASSLALAGGPRETQYF.

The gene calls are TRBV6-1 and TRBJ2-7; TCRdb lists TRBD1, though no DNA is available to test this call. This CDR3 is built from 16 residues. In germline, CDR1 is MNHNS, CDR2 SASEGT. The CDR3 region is CASSERAQVGDYEQYF.

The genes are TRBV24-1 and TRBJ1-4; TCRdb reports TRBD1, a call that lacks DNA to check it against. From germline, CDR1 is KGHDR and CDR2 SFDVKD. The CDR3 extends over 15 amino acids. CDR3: CATSDAGTGGEKLFF.

CDR3 region: CSVYTGTASIYGYTF. The genes are TRBV29-1 and TRBJ1-2; lacking DNA, the TRBD1 call made by TCRdb goes unchecked. CDR1 SQVTM and CDR2 ANQGSEA come from the germline V gene. CDR3 length equals 15 residues.

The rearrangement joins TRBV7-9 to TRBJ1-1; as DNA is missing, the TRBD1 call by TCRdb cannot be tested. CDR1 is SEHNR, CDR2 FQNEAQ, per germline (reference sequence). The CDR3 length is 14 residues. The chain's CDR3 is CASSYIGAANEAFF.

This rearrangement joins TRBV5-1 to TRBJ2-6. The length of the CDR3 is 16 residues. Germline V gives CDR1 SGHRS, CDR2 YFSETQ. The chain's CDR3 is CASSWMQGAGANVLTF. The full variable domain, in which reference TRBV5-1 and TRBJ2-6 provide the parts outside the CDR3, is KAGVTQTPRYLIKTRGQQVTLSCSPISGHRSVSWYQQTPGQGLQFLFEYFSETQRNKGNFPGRFSGRQFSNSRSEMNVSTLELGDSALYLCASSWMQGAGANVLTFGAGSRLTVL.

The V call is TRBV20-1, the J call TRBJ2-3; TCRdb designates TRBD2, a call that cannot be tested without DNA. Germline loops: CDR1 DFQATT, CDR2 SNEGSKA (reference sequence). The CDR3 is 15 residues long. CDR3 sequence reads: CSAGSHETSTDTQYF.

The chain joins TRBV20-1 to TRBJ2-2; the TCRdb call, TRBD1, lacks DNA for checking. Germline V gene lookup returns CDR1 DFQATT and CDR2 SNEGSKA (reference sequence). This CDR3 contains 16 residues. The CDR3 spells CSARNPGTGVTGELFF.

The CDR3: CATLPGQTAQPQHF. The chain uses TRBV10-3 and TRBJ1-5; the D call from TCRdb, TRBD1, cannot be confirmed without DNA. Germline V gene sequence: CDR1 ENHRY, CDR2 SYGVKD. The CDR3 contains 14 residues.

CDR3 sequence: CSVIGGRPEQFF. The chain couples TRBV29-1 to TRBJ2-1; TCRdb picks TRBD2, but there is no DNA to check that call. This CDR3 spans 12 amino acids. The germline V gene has CDR1 SQVTM and CDR2 ANQGSEA.

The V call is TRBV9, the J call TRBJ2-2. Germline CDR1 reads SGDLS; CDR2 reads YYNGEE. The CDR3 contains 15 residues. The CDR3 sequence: CASSVGGTDTGELFF. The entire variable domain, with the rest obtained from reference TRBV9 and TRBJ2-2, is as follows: DSGVTQTPKHLITATGQRVTLRCSPRSGDLSVYWYQQSLDQGLQFLIQYYNGEERAKGNILERFSAQQFPDLHSELNLSSLELGDSALYFCASSVGGTDTGELFFGEGSRLTVL.

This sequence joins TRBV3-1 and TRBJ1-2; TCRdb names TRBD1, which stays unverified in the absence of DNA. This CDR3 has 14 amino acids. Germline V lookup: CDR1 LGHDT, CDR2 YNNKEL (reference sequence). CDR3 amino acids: CASSQGHGEYGYTF.

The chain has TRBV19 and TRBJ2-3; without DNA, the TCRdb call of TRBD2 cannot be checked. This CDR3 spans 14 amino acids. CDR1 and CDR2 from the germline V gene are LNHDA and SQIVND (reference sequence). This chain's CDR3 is CASSISSSADTQYF.

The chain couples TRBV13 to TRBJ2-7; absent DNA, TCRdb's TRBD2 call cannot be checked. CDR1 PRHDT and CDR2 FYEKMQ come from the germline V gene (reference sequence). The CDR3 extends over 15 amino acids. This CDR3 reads CASLGTQGGLYEQYF. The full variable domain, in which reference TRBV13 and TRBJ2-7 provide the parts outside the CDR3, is AAGVIQSPRHLIKEKRETATLKCYPIPRHDTVYWYQQGPGQDPQFLISFYEKMQSDKGSIPDRFSAQQFSDYHSELNMSSLELGDSALYFCASLGTQGGLYEQYFGPGTRLTVT.

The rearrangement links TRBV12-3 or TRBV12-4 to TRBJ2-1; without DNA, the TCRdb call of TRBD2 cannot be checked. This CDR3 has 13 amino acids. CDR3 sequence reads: CASSLGGRNEQFF.

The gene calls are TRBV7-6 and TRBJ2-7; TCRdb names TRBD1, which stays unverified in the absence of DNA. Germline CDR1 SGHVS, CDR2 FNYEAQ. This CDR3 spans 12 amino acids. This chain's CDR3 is CASSDSLYEQYF. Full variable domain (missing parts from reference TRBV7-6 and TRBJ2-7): GAGVSQSPRYKVTKRGQDVALRCDPISGHVSLYWYRQALGQGPEFLTYFNYEAQQDKSGLPNDRFSAERPEGSISTLTIQRTEQRDSAMYRCASSDSLYEQYFGPGTRLTVT.

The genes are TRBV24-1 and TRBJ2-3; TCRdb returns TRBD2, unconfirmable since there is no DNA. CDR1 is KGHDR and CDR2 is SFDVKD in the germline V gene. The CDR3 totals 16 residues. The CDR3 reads CATSVGSSGSSDTQYF.

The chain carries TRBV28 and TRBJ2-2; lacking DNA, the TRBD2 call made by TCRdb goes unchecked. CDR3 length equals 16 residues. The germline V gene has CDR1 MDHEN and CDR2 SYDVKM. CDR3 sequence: CAIPSTGLAGAGELFF.

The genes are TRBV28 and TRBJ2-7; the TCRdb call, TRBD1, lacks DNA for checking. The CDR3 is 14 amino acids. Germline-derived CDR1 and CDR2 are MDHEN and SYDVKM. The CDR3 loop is CASRPGQGEDEQYF. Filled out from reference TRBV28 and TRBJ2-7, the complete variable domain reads DVKVTQSSRYLVKRTGEKVFLECVQDMDHENMFWYRQDPGLGLRLIYFSYDVKMKEKGDIPEGYSVSREKKERFSLILESASTNQTSMYLCASRPGQGEDEQYFGPGTRLTVT.

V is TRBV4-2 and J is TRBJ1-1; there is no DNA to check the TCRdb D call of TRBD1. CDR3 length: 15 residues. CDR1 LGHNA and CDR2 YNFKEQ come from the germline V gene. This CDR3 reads CASSQDRDSYTEAFF.

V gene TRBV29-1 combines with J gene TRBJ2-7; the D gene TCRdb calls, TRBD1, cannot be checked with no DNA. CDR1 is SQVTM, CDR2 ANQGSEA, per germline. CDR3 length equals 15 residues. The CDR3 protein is CSVELRDRFTYEQYF.